This T cell receptor beta chain was recorded in a study of metastatic and nonmetastatic thyroid tumors (dated by TCRdb to about 2020). Regarding the research as a whole: Repertoires from peripheral blood and from tumor or nodule tissue samples of malignant and benign thyroid patients were compared.

Library preparation used PCR. Sequencing relied on an Illumina HiSeq 4000. The TCR beta-chain CDR3 region of each patient was profiled by high-throughput sequencing. Processing in the source paper ran as follows. CDR3 differences across clinicopathological groups were used to build a classifier for discriminating distant-metastatic papillary thyroid cancer patients. The Shannon index was used to measure repertoire diversity, and the Morisita-Horn index was used to measure how similar tumor and blood repertoires were. TCRdb reprocessed the public reads (quality trimming at Q25 with fastp, clone calling with MiXCR) and kept in-frame beta chains. For this entry, the V and J calls and clone size follow TCRdb and not the study's own pipeline. The sample includes 25,000 to 30,000 clones, with 20% to 25% observed a single time. The ten largest clones add up to about 15% of the sample. Broad study findings and their caveats: In both blood and tumor samples, malignant tumors were reported to have significantly higher TCR beta diversity than benign nodules.

The germline V gene encodes CDR1 MDHEN and CDR2 SYDVKM. The CDR3 goes from the cysteine to the phenylalanine over 12 residues. The kept DNA is CDR3 alone, 36 bases in frame from the first base. This clone was recorded a few times. There is no known antigen for this receptor. One junction end does not reproduce the germline sequence, and a read error may be involved. Before undergoing thyroid surgery, none of the patients had been given any kind of treatment. Using T-cell receptor beta sequencing, the study looked back at clinical samples from patients collected from about 2011 to 2018. This sequence originates from a female donor with papillary thyroid cancer or a benign thyroid nodule (not recorded which). Some clones in this sample may be carry-over from other donors' samples. What was sequenced was blood. Recombination linked TRBV28 to TRBJ1-3; matching of 5 bases hints at TRBD1 as the D gene. The DNA is as follows: TGTGCCATCAGTTTGCAGGGACTACCCTCCAATTTT. Its product reads: CAISLQGLPSNF.